This is a list of T cell receptor beta chains from one sample in a study of early T cells in non-severe SARS-CoV-2 infection. MiXCR, run by TCRdb on the 5' RACE reads, gives a single entry per CDR3 protein. The table lists about 27,000 distinct CDR3 sequences, about 3% of them singletons. Sequencing input: whole blood. The receptors shown here come from an adult who was a healthcare worker with PCR-confirmed SARS-CoV-2 infection or an uninfected control (not recorded which). CDR3s leave out the opening cysteine and the closing phenylalanine or tryptophan. The size entry is marked missing in some rows and otherwise reads once, few, many or a size class.

>TRBV2|many
ASKRADLRSYNSPLH
>TRBV27|few
ASRGLGHTSETQY
>TRBV21-1|many
ASSHYTGSPTDTQY
>TRBV5-4|many
ASSSRTSSADTQY
>TRBV2|many
ASRKSSGGSSYNEQF
>TRBV27|many
ASSLFLDRTTDTQY
>TRBV6-5|medium-sized
ASSYGLTGLNGYT
>TRBV9|-
ASSPNQWDTQY
>TRBV6-5|many
ASSYSIPGAQGTQY
>TRBV29-1|medium-sized
SVDPTHSNQPQH
>TRBV4-1|many
ASSQVVQGSPLH
>TRBV5-8|many
ASSFSTSNEQF
>TRBV12-3/TRBV12-4|-
ASSRDMNGGYT
>TRBV20-1|many
SANRPSTADTQY
>TRBV7-9|many
ASSRTSGSYNEQF
>TRBV20-1|many
SARRGEETQY
>TRBV6-2/TRBV6-3|many
ATGGQGNYGYT
>TRBV5-8|many
ASSLGQPFLAKNIQY
>TRBV10-3|many
AIRSGTGGTEAF
>TRBV18|many
ASSPSNQRTPNNEQF
>TRBV7-3|many
ASSLTDITANTGELF
>TRBV2|many
ASRQEKYEQF
>TRBV4-1|many
ASSQEWSGGPYNEQF
>TRBV6-2/TRBV6-3|-
ASSYSGFGGYT
>TRBV12-3/TRBV12-4|many
ASSSRYYGYT
>TRBV5-1|many
ASSLGVEAF
>TRBV12-3/TRBV12-4|many
ASSLYRTYGYT
>TRBV4-1|few
ASTKDPPGSGHNEQF
>TRBV19|many
ASRDFQITDTQY
>TRBV29-1|many
SVYPAGTGRTDTQY
>TRBV21-1|many
ASSKVVEPRTSYNEQF
>TRBV9|many
ASSVAGADTQY
>TRBV12-3/TRBV12-4|many
ASSLVSGPGRFYGYT
>TRBV5-1|many
ASSLRTGAQGELF
>TRBV11-2|many
ASTPAMHRAYDGQSTDTQY
>TRBV5-1|many
ASSERLASYNEQF
>TRBV21-1|many
ASSLIIGTGQFLTNTGELF
>TRBV20-1|many
SAVQGAGGNTIY
>TRBV7-6|many
ASSFGGGTYNEQF
>TRBV20-1|medium-sized
SARASKGLLTEAF
>TRBV14|many
ASSQSGNQPQH
>TRBV2|-
ASTTGTLYGYT